This T cell receptor (beta chain) was profiled in a study of blood T cell repertoires in COVID-19. The age range of participants was 18 to 89 years, with residence in roughly 25 US areas. Categorization into cohorts depended on clinical history that participants reported. Donors of Cohort 3 who recovered were those that had two negative PCRs, clearance, or symptom resolution. Original data processing: The assay estimated nucleated cells by amplifying reference gene primers. The data were produced by immunoSEQ multiplex PCR, yet TCRdb's version contains in-frame clones alone and is incomplete. That table furnishes V, J and clone size, whereas the DNA furnished D and trimming. The table shows about 200,000 clones, with roughly four fifths occurring only once. V was clipped by 8 bases and J by 4 bases, with 12 bases between them. The germline V gene encodes CDR1 MNHEY and CDR2 SVGAGI. This CDR3 is 13 amino acids long.

This TCR derives from a man aged 35-49 years who had recovered from COVID-19. The sequenced sample was PBMCs or T cells enriched from blood (not recorded which). The chain joins TRBV6-5 to TRBJ1-3, with no clear D. CDR3 sequence (DNA): TGTGCCAGCGAATACCGGGAGGGAAACACCATATATTTT. This encodes CASEYREGNTIYF.